These T cell receptor beta chains were read from a single sample in a study of cytomegalovirus exposure and HLA in healthy donors. TCRdb's table, derived via immunoSEQ multiplex PCR, lists solely in-frame clones and lacks some. The sample holds 150,000 to 200,000 clones, 85% seen once. Sample: PBMCs. The receptors were gathered from a man aged 18 to 29 in good health and CMV-seropositive. Both conserved end residues are part of each CDR3. D genes are given only for firm matches.

d_gene	v_gene	j_gene	CDR3aa
.	TRBV30	TRBJ1-5	CAWSVGQTDQPQHF
TRBD1	TRBV30	TRBJ2-4	CAWSRQGGDIQYF
.	TRBV5-1	TRBJ2-3	CASSPGSIRDTQYF
.	TRBV27	TRBJ2-3	CASSSDKTVSTDTQYF
.	TRBV6-5	TRBJ1-1	CASSYSMIGRNTEAFF
.	TRBV10-2	TRBJ1-1	CASSVGGHTEAFF
TRBD2	TRBV9	TRBJ2-1	CASSGPGLAGEGNEQFF
.	TRBV11-2	TRBJ1-1	CASSLGGLEAFF
TRBD2	TRBV28	TRBJ2-1	CASSSNLAGADNEQFF
TRBD2	TRBV27	TRBJ2-7	CASRLAGVAYEQYF
TRBD2	TRBV6-5	TRBJ2-3	CASRRTSGVTDTQYF
.	TRBV11-2	TRBJ2-5	CASSLAQGPQETQYF
.	TRBV2	TRBJ1-1	CASELVARPTEAFF
TRBD2	TRBV29-1	TRBJ2-3	CSVGTSGDTDTQYF
TRBD2	TRBV6-1	TRBJ2-3	CASSGLAGGLTDTQYF
.	TRBV30	TRBJ1-2	CAWSAHYYGYTF
TRBD2	TRBV28	TRBJ2-7	CASTPLAGAYEQYF
.	TRBV5-1	TRBJ2-5	CASSARGRGETQYF
TRBD1	TRBV7-9	TRBJ1-2	CASSRDRDNYGYTF
.	TRBV7-2	TRBJ1-1	CASSLAGGAEAFF
TRBD1	TRBV9	TRBJ1-6	CASSIGQGRSYNSPLHF
.	TRBV2	TRBJ2-3	CASSEAAAGTDTQYF
.	TRBV15	TRBJ1-4	CATSRSHLADEKLFF
TRBD1	TRBV28	TRBJ2-7	CASSDTSGGRYNEQYF
.	TRBV28	TRBJ2-7	CASSPFSGSEQYF
.	TRBV23-1	TRBJ1-2	CASSPHTGTACYGYTF
.	TRBV29-1	TRBJ1-2	CSVYRNYGYTF
.	TRBV5-1	TRBJ2-1	CASSPKGGVKNNEQFF
TRBD2	TRBV11-2	TRBJ2-5	CASTQAGGPMGTQYF
.	TRBV7-8	TRBJ2-3	CASIRSSGTDTQYF
.	TRBV29-1	TRBJ2-5	CKRLGGETQYF
.	TRBV30	TRBJ1-5	CAWSVRPTAGIEQPQHF
.	TRBV27	TRBJ1-1	CASSPFGKSEAFF
TRBD2	TRBV9	TRBJ2-1	CASSVAGGPYEQFF
.	TRBV5-8	TRBJ2-2	CASSLTGLVLTGELFF
.	TRBV6-5	TRBJ1-1	CASSYHDTNTEAFF
.	TRBV29-1	TRBJ1-2	CSVLLQRTNYGYTF
.	TRBV5-1	TRBJ1-1	CASSLIGHPNTEAFF
TRBD1	TRBV29-1	TRBJ2-7	CSVEGGTGELYEQYF
TRBD1	TRBV6-5	TRBJ2-7	CASRFRDRGPYEQYF
TRBD1	TRBV5-1	TRBJ2-7	CASSADRDEQYF
TRBD1	TRBV6-1	TRBJ1-4	CASRARQGRREKLFF
TRBD1	TRBV6-1	TRBJ2-7	CATTPGTGNFGINF
.	TRBV28	TRBJ2-1	CASSTGTYFNEQFF
.	TRBV29-1	TRBJ2-1	CSALHRLTNEQFF
TRBD1	TRBV6-4	TRBJ2-3	CASSEGTGADTQYF
TRBD2	TRBV6-6	TRBJ2-7	CASSRGTTYEQYF
TRBD2	TRBV28	TRBJ2-3	CASSPPRGLAQYF
.	TRBV18	TRBJ1-3	CASSPQSGSGNTIYF